The 21 T cell receptor beta chains below all came from one sample that was sequenced in a study of T cells in tuberculosis. Measured with immunoSEQ multiplex PCR; TCRdb has only the in-frame clones, and not every one. The sample holds 25,000 to 35,000 clones; 80% to 95% are singletons and the top ten take 4% to 5.5%. Sequenced sample: PBMCs. The receptors originated from a donor aged 5-35 years with latent tuberculosis or without tuberculosis infection.

The chain uses TRBV7-9 and TRBJ2-7; D remains unclear. This CDR3 is 13 amino acids long. Per germline, CDR1 SEHNR and CDR2 FQNEAQ (reference sequence). V lost 9 bases, J lost 5 bases, and 17 bases lay in between. This CDR3 reads CASCGTENDEQYF. In nucleotides, the CDR3 is TGTGCCAGTTGTGGAACAGAGAACGACGAGCAGTACTTC.

The J gene is TRBJ2-3, the V gene TRBV5-5, with D maybe TRBD2 (5 bases). Germline V gene sequence: CDR1 SGHKS, CDR2 YYEKEE (reference sequence). The V and J ends lost 0 bases and 5 bases respectively, with 22 bases between them. This CDR3 comprises 18 residues. The CDR3, as DNA: TGTGCCAGCAGCTTGGTTCGGTTCGGCGGGTCAGTAGGAGATACGCAGTATTTT. As protein: CASSLVRFGGSVGDTQYF.

This clone was picked up a small number of times. J is TRBJ2-7 and V is TRBV29-1; D possibly corresponds to TRBD2 (5 bases). V lost 8 bases to trimming and J lost 7 bases, with 15 bases between them. The CDR3 covers 11 residues. Germline values: CDR1 SQVTM, CDR2 ANQGSEA. Here the CDR3 reads CSHPSRPEQYF. The CDR3 DNA sequence: TGCAGCCATCCTAGCCGGCCTGAGCAGTACTTC.

The V call is TRBV6-4, the J call TRBJ2-7; 7 bases line up with TRBD2. Trimming took 3 bases from V and 0 from J; bases not matched to a gene: 11. The CDR3 is made up of 17 amino acids. Germline loops: CDR1 MRHNA, CDR2 SNTAGT. CDR3 coding DNA: TGTGCCAGCAGTGAGGGGAGAGTTAGCGGGTACTCCTACGAGCAGTACTTC. Its translation: CASSEGRVSGYSYEQYF.

The CDR3 bases are TGTGCCAGCAGCTCCAACCCCCCAGGGTCGGGTGAGCAGTTCTTC. This sequence encodes CASSSNPPGSGEQFF. V gene TRBV5-4 combines with J gene TRBJ2-1, with D possibly TRBD1 on 5 matching bases. In germline, CDR1 is SGHNT, CDR2 YYREEE (reference sequence). The CDR3 extends over 15 amino acids. Trimming removed 3 bases from V and 9 bases from J, with 19 bases in between. Using reference TRBV5-4 and TRBJ2-1 for the parts outside the CDR3, the full variable domain is ETGVTQSPTHLIKTRGQQVTLRCSSQSGHNTVSWYQQALGQGPQFIFQYYREEENGRGNFPPRFSGLQFPNYSSELNVNALELDDSALYLCASSSNPPGSGEQFFGPGTRLTVL.

The chain recombines TRBV7-2 with TRBJ1-6, with unresolved D. The CDR3 spans 15 residues. Germline CDR1 SGHTA, CDR2 FQGNSA. V gave up 1 base and J gave up 7 bases, with 11 bases separating them. CDR3 in amino acids: CASSLGLASNSPLHF. CDR3 coding DNA: TGTGCCAGCAGCTTAGGTCTGGCATCCAATTCACCCCTCCACTTT.

The chain recombines TRBV2 with TRBJ2-5; 9 bases are shared with TRBD1. The V segment lost 4 bases and the J segment 5 bases; nucleotides outside the gene matches: 5. This CDR3 is 14 amino acids long. CDR1 and CDR2 from the germline V gene are SNHLY and FYNNEI. The CDR3 is CASSGGQGWETQYF. CDR3 sequence (DNA): TGTGCCAGCAGTGGAGGACAGGGGTGGGAGACCCAGTACTTC.

The rearrangement uses TRBV5-1 and TRBJ2-5; 8 positions agree with TRBD1. This CDR3 contains 15 residues. The V gene's germline CDR1 is SGHRS and CDR2 YFSETQ. Trimming at V came to 4 bases and at J to 0 bases, leaving 5 bases not matched to a gene. CDR3 loop: CASSVGTGDQETQYF. The CDR3 DNA reads TGCGCCAGCAGCGTTGGGACAGGAGACCAAGAGACCCAGTACTTC.

The genes are TRBV7-2 and TRBJ2-3; no clear D. The germline V and J ends were trimmed by 1 base and 6 bases, with 5 bases remaining between them. Germline loops: CDR1 SGHTA, CDR2 FQGNSA. The length of the CDR3 is 12 residues. CDR3 sequence (DNA): TGTGCCAGCAGCTTAGTCCGTGATACGCAGTATTTT. Translation gives CASSLVRDTQYF.

To note about this clone: The junction differs from germline at one of its ends, possibly a read error. The DNA of the CDR3 is TGTGCCAGCAGTCGCAGGGCGGCCCCTTACGTGCAGTACTTC. Encoded protein: CASSRRAAPYVQYF. The V call is TRBV2, the J call TRBJ2-7; D possibly corresponds to TRBD1 (5 bases). The CDR3 contains 14 residues. Germline CDR1 and CDR2: SNHLY and FYNNEI.

This chain joins TRBV28 and TRBJ2-1, with D tentatively TRBD1 (6 bases). Deletions cut 6 bases from V and 6 bases from J, with 18 bases between. CDR3 length: 15 residues. Looked up from germline, CDR1 is MDHEN and CDR2 is SYDVKM. The CDR3 here is CASSRSRTVGNEQFF. DNA of the CDR3: TGTGCCAGCAGCCGAAGCCGGACAGTAGGCAATGAGCAGTTCTTC. Full variable domain (remainder filled in from reference TRBV28 and TRBJ2-1): DVKVTQSSRYLVKRTGEKVFLECVQDMDHENMFWYRQDPGLGLRLIYFSYDVKMKEKGDIPEGYSVSREKKERFSLILESASTNQTSMYLCASSRSRTVGNEQFFGPGTRLTVL.

The chain has TRBV19 and TRBJ2-1; a possible D gene is TRBD1 (5 bases). The CDR3 contains 14 residues. Trimming pared 3 bases from V and 4 bases from J, leaving 10 bases between. Per the germline V gene, CDR1 is LNHDA and CDR2 is SQIVND (reference sequence). The DNA of the CDR3 is TGTGCCAGTAGTATGCGATCAGGGTACAATGAGCAGTTCTTC. Translated: CASSMRSGYNEQFF.

The gene calls are TRBV18 and TRBJ1-3, with D possibly being TRBD1 (5 bases). V was cut by 3 bases and J by 3 bases, with 12 bases left in between. Looked up from germline, CDR1 is KGHSH and CDR2 is LQKENI. The CDR3 totals 15 residues. CDR3 amino acids: CASSPTDTGGNTIYF. The CDR3 DNA follows: TGTGCCAGCTCACCTACAGATACAGGTGGAAACACCATATATTTT.

The chain is built from TRBV10-3 and TRBJ2-7; maybe TRBD1 (6 bases). Germline CDR1 ENHRY, CDR2 SYGVKD. The germline V and J ends were trimmed by 5 bases and 3 bases, with 11 bases remaining between them. The CDR3 totals 13 residues. The CDR3 loop reads CAISIQGFYEQYF. Here the CDR3 DNA reads TGTGCCATCAGTATACAGGGTTTCTACGAGCAGTACTTC.

The J gene is TRBJ2-3, the V gene TRBV2; D remains unclear. V was cut by 1 base and J by 2 bases, with 4 bases left in between. The CDR3 runs 13 residues. Germline V gives CDR1 SNHLY, CDR2 FYNNEI. The DNA for the CDR3 is TGTGCCAGCAGTGAAGGCGTCACAGATACGCAGTATTTT. Translating gives CASSEGVTDTQYF.

The chain combines TRBV20-1 with TRBJ2-1; D is unclear. Germline V gene data show CDR1 as DFQATT and CDR2 as SNEGSKA (reference sequence). CDR3 size: 10 residues. V lost 5 bases and J lost 7, with 6 bases in between. Here the CDR3 DNA reads TGCAGTGCTCTCTTAAATGAGCAGTTCTTC. It yields the protein CSALLNEQFF.

The gene calls are TRBV2 and TRBJ2-7; weak D call: TRBD1 (6 bases). The CDR3 is 14 residues long. Germline loops: CDR1 SNHLY, CDR2 FYNNEI. V shed 8 bases and J shed 0 bases, with 14 bases lying between them. CDR3 sequence: CASEGGASSYEQYF. For the CDR3, the DNA is TGTGCCAGCGAAGGGGGAGCCAGCTCCTACGAGCAGTACTTC.

CDR3 coding DNA: TGTGCCAGTAGTATGTGGAGGGGGCAGGGAGGCAACACTGAAGCTTTCTTT. Translating it yields CASSMWRGQGGNTEAFF. The gene calls are TRBV19 and TRBJ1-1; 7 bases line up with TRBD1. Losses at the gene ends were 3 bases for V and 2 bases for J; bases not matched to a gene: 12. Per germline, CDR1 LNHDA and CDR2 SQIVND (reference sequence). The CDR3 has 17 residues.

V and J are TRBV19 and TRBJ2-5; D perhaps matches TRBD1 (6 bases). Germline loops: CDR1 LNHDA, CDR2 SQIVND (reference sequence). This CDR3 has 16 residues. Trimming shortened V by 5 bases and J by 5 bases, and 21 bases separated the two germline ends. The CDR3 DNA reads TGTGCCAGTAGTGTCCACCCGACAGGAATGTTGGAGACCCAGTACTTC. This encodes CASSVHPTGMLETQYF. Looking up the rest from reference TRBV19 and TRBJ2-5 gives the full variable domain: DGGITQSPKYLFRKEGQNVTLSCEQNLNHDAMYWYRQDPGQGLRLIYYSQIVNDFQKGDIAEGYSVSREKKESFPLTVTSAQKNPTAFYLCASSVHPTGMLETQYFGPGTRLLVL.

The J gene is TRBJ1-1, the V gene TRBV7-8; TRBD1 matches 12 bases. The CDR3 is 17 residues long. Germline V CDR1 and CDR2: SGHVS, FQNEAQ. V lost 4 bases to trimming and J lost 3 bases; unmatched junction nucleotides: 9. CDR3 sequence reads: CASSSIGTGGSYTEAFF. CDR3 bases: TGTGCCAGCAGCTCCATCGGGACAGGGGGCAGCTACACTGAAGCTTTCTTT.

The rearrangement uses TRBV15 and TRBJ1-2; 7 bases align to TRBD1. The ends lost 4 bases at V and 9 bases at J; junction bases unmatched: 11. The CDR3 sequence is 14 residues long. Germline CDR1 reads LNHNV; CDR2 reads YYDKDF (reference sequence). The CDR3 protein is CATSTDRASSRYTF. The CDR3 DNA follows: TGTGCCACCAGCACAGACAGGGCTTCCTCTCGCTACACCTTC.